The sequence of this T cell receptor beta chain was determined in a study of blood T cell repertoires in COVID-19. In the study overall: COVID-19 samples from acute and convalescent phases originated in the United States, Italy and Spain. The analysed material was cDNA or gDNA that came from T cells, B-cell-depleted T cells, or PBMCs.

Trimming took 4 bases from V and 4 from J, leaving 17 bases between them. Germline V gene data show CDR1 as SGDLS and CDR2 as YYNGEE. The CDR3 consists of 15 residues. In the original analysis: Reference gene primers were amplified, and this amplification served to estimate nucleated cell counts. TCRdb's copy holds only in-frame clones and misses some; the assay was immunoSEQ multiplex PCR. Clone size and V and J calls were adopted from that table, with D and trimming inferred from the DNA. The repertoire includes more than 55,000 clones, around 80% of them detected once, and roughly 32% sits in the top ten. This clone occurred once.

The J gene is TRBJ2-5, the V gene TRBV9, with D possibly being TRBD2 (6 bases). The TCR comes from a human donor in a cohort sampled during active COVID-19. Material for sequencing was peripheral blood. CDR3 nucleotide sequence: TGTGCCAGCAGCCCCTATGGGGGGAACGGAGAGACCCAGTACTTC. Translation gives CASSPYGGNGETQYF.